This T cell receptor (beta chain) was retrieved from a study of blood T cell repertoires in COVID-19. Looking at the study overall: PBMCs, B-cell-depleted T cells, or T cells were the source of the cDNA or gDNA that made up the material.

Individuals aged about 18 to 100 years were recruited from approximately 24 US areas. Trimming removed 5 bases from V and 6 bases from J, with 8 bases in between. CDR1 is MDHEN, CDR2 SYDVKM, per germline. The length of the CDR3 is 12 residues. Method: immunoSEQ multiplex PCR; TCRdb's copy keeps in-frame clones and lacks some. The data contain roughly 200,000 clones, approximately 88% of them singletons. The V call is TRBV28, the J call TRBJ1-5, with D possibly matching TRBD1 (5 bases). The specimen was PBMCs or T cells enriched from blood (not recorded which). The TCR sequence derives from a man younger than 35 with acute COVID-19. This CDR3 reads CASSDQGQPQHF. The CDR3 DNA follows: TGTGCCAGCAGTGATCAGGGTCAGCCCCAGCATTTT.